This T cell receptor beta chain was observed in a study of blood T cells in healthy people across ages. Study-wide points: From one million sequenced T cells, diversity estimates were lower bounds. PBMC samples, being unsorted, prevented any conclusive comparison of naive and antigen-experienced cells.

Roughly 10 milliliters of peripheral blood were drawn from each donor. Primers used in a second PCR of about 7 to 11 cycles were a sample-barcoded 5' primer and a J-beta primer mix. Each cDNA molecule carried a tag from a template-switch adaptor that contained 12 random nucleotides. TCRdb passed the 5' RACE reads through MiXCR, listing each CDR3 protein once. The data hold 540,000 or so distinct CDR3 sequences, with roughly 48% observed a single time. V was cut by 3 bases and J by 4 bases, with 19 bases left in between. From germline, CDR1 is LNHDA and CDR2 SQIVND (reference sequence). The CDR3 is made up of 17 amino acids. This clonotype appeared a few times. Its antigen remains unknown.

This sequence originates from an elderly man in good health. The sample was blood. J is TRBJ2-1 and V is TRBV19; D gene ambiguous. CDR3 sequence reads: CASSMYFVEGPYNEQFF. CDR3 DNA sequence: TGTGCCAGTAGTATGTATTTCGTAGAAGGCCCTTACAATGAGCAGTTCTTC.